This T cell receptor (beta chain) was retrieved from a study of T cell responses to AZD1222 COVID-19 vaccine. In regard to this clone: The target antigen is unknown.

TCRdb's copy holds only in-frame clones and misses some; the assay was immunoSEQ multiplex PCR. This sample has fewer than 85,000 clones; around 86% occur once, and the top ten carry roughly 18%. The CDR3 extends over 14 amino acids. Study results and caveats: Nearly half of spike-specific TCRs reportedly target variant regions that are unmutated in the B.1.351 and B.1.1.7 variants. Seropositive AZD1222 recipients at baseline numbered only five or six.

The rearrangement uses TRBV21-1 and TRBJ2-7; TRBD2 was called by the table and not checked on the DNA. TRBV21-1 is listed as a pseudogene. Sequences were derived from peripheral blood, sampled 28 days after the second AZD1222 dose. The TCR originated in an adult who received the AZD1222 COVID-19 vaccine. CDR3 protein: CASSNGQRGYEQYF. The CDR3 nucleotides are TGTGCCAGCAGCAATGGGCAGCGGGGTTACGAGCAGTACTTC.